This T cell receptor (beta chain) is drawn from a study of control samples from healthy donors and cancer patients. Data came from immunoSEQ multiplex PCR; TCRdb stores just in-frame clones and leaves some out. The data contain 170,000 or so clones, 80% to 95% of them singletons. This CDR3 has 14 amino acids. The V end lost 2 bases, the J end lost 4 bases, and 6 bases lay between the germline ends. Germline CDR1 is KGHSH and CDR2 is LQKENI. This chain connects TRBV18 to TRBJ2-6; D gene unclear. Sample: blood. The sequence came from a man between 18 and 35 years old in good health. The CDR3 DNA reads as TGTGCCAGCTCACCATTTAGCGGGGCCAACGTCCTGACTTTC. Protein: CASSPFSGANVLTF.